This T cell receptor (beta chain) was observed in a study of blood T cell repertoires in COVID-19. In the study overall: Material from acute and convalescent COVID-19 was sourced from the United States, Italy and Spain. In each case, the material was cDNA or gDNA derived from T cells, B-cell-depleted T cells, or PBMCs.

Looked up from germline, CDR1 is LGHNA and CDR2 is YNFKEQ. V was clipped by 3 bases and J by 3 bases; unmatched bases: 3. The CDR3 covers 15 residues. Libraries were prepared by immunoSEQ multiplex PCR; TCRdb keeps only in-frame clonotypes and omits some of them. This sample has roughly 430,000 clones; roughly 84% occur once, and the top ten carry roughly 1.4%. Source material: PBMCs or T cells enriched from blood (not recorded which). The chain recombines TRBV4-2 with TRBJ2-5; 11 nucleotides agree with TRBD2. This receptor was obtained from a woman aged 18 to 35 who had been exposed to COVID-19. CDR3 sequence: CASSHGTSGKETQYF. The CDR3 coding sequence is TGTGCCAGCAGCCACGGGACTAGCGGAAAAGAGACCCAGTACTTC.